The 30 T cell receptor beta chains listed next were all sequenced from one sample in a study of human T cells and chemical hapten exposure. TCRdb reprocessed the RACE reads with MiXCR, giving one entry per CDR3 protein. The sample has around 380,000 distinct CDR3 sequences; 4.5% to 5.5% are singletons. Time point meaning: pre-sensitization, week 0. Specified treatment: therapeutic diphenylcyclopropenone sensitization with weekly scalp DPC. The sample consisted of whole blood, taken in connection with sensitization to the hapten diphenylcyclopropenone (DPC). The receptors derive from a woman in her late teens or twenties with alopecia areata. Some clones in this sample may be carry-over from other donors' samples.

This clonotype was detected ten times or more. V and J are TRBV29-1 and TRBJ1-5, with a possible D match to TRBD1 (5 bases). Trimming removed 4 bases from V and 4 bases from J, with 11 bases in between. Germline loops: CDR1 SQVTM, CDR2 ANQGSEA. The CDR3 spans 13 residues. The CDR3 coding sequence is TGCAGCGTTGCACAGGCTAGAAATCAGCCCCAGCATTTT. Residues: CSVAQARNQPQHF.

This clonotype was detected ten times or more. V gene TRBV20-1 combines with J gene TRBJ1-4, with 10 bases that match TRBD1. Germline CDR1 reads DFQATT; CDR2 reads SNEGSKA (reference sequence). The CDR3 loop spans 13 amino acids. V lost 5 bases, J lost 7 bases, and 4 bases stayed unmatched. The CDR3 sequence is CSASGTGAEKLFF. CDR3 DNA: TGCAGTGCTTCCGGGACAGGGGCTGAAAAACTGTTTTTT.

The table lists this clonotype with many counts. The chain combines TRBV20-1 with TRBJ1-5; weak D call: TRBD1 (6 bases). Deletions cut 0 bases from V and 6 bases from J, with 21 bases between. The CDR3 length is 17 residues. Germline V gene data show CDR1 as DFQATT and CDR2 as SNEGSKA (reference sequence). The CDR3 loop is CSARDFSGGASLQPQHF. For the CDR3, the DNA is TGCAGTGCTAGAGATTTTAGCGGGGGCGCGTCGCTTCAGCCCCAGCATTTT.

The chain joins TRBV29-1 to TRBJ2-7, with unresolved D. V was clipped by 4 bases and J by 0 bases, with 10 bases between them. The CDR3 runs 13 residues. Germline V gives CDR1 SQVTM, CDR2 ANQGSEA. In nucleotides, the CDR3 is TGCAGCGTTGGTCGGCAGGACTCCTACGAGCAGTACTTC. Its protein is CSVGRQDSYEQYF.

This clonotype was seen repeatedly, ten times or more. The chain recombines TRBV6-2 or TRBV6-3 with TRBJ2-6; D call uncertain. Trimming removed 4 bases at V and 1 base at J, with 11 bases between. The CDR3 totals 16 residues. Germline V gene sequence: CDR1 MNHEY, CDR2 SVGEGT. CDR3 nucleotide sequence: TGTGCCAGCAGTTTAACGATCCCATCTGGGGCCAACGTCCTGACTTTC. This codes for CASSLTIPSGANVLTF.

This clonotype was seen a handful of times. The rearrangement joins TRBV6-2 or TRBV6-3 to TRBJ1-1; D unclear. The V end lost 2 bases, the J end lost 3 bases, and 13 bases lay between the germline ends. Germline lookup yields CDR1 MNHEY and CDR2 SVGEGT. This CDR3 region has 15 residues. The CDR3 here is CASSYGGRKYTEAFF. CDR3 coding DNA: TGTGCCAGCAGTTACGGAGGCAGGAAATACACTGAAGCTTTCTTT.

This clonotype was seen only a few times. V and J are TRBV7-2 and TRBJ2-3; D remains unclear. Germline CDR1 and CDR2: SGHTA and FQGNSA. The CDR3 runs to 15 residues. V was clipped by 0 bases and J by 1 base, with 8 bases between them. The CDR3 coding sequence is TGTGCCAGCAGCTTAGCGGGCCGACGCACAGATACGCAGTATTTT. It translates to CASSLAGRRTDTQYF.

The chain is built from TRBV11-2 and TRBJ1-1, with D unresolved. V was trimmed by 4 bases and J by 4 bases, leaving 13 bases between them. Germline values: CDR1 SGHAT, CDR2 FQNNGV. CDR3 length equals 14 residues. Here the CDR3 reads CASSSPRASTEAFF. The CDR3 DNA reads as TGTGCCAGCAGCTCCCCGAGAGCCTCCACTGAAGCTTTCTTT.

This clonotype was observed a handful of times. The rearrangement links TRBV29-1 to TRBJ2-2, with 7 nucleotides matching TRBD1. J gave up 4 bases and V 6 bases, and 8 bases lay outside the gene matches. This CDR3 spans 14 amino acids. Germline CDR1 SQVTM, CDR2 ANQGSEA. The CDR3 protein is CSVAGTESTGELFF. Here the CDR3 DNA reads TGCAGCGTCGCCGGGACAGAGAGCACCGGGGAGCTGTTTTTT.

This clonotype has ten or more counts. The chain joins TRBV5-1 to TRBJ1-1; no reliable D call. Trimming removed 1 base at V and 3 bases at J, with 16 bases between. There are 16 residues in the CDR3. Germline CDR1 and CDR2: SGHRS and YFSETQ. CDR3 residues: CASSLRGTYEDTEAFF. The CDR3 DNA sequence: TGCGCCAGCAGCTTGCGGGGTACCTATGAGGACACTGAAGCTTTCTTT.

This clonotype came up a few times. The chain employs TRBV6-6 and TRBJ1-5; D remains ambiguous. Trimming cost V 6 bases and J 0 bases, with 12 bases left between them. The CDR3 contains 15 residues. Germline V CDR1 and CDR2: MNHNY, SVGAGI (reference sequence). The CDR3 loop is CASSAEIYSNQPQHF. The CDR3 DNA sequence: TGTGCCAGCAGCGCCGAGATTTATAGCAATCAGCCCCAGCATTTT.

The rearrangement links TRBV7-9 to TRBJ2-3; the match to TRBD2 covers 11 bases. Germline assignment: CDR1 SEHNR and CDR2 FQNEAQ (reference sequence). The CDR3 is 15 amino acids. V was clipped by 3 bases and J by 5 bases; unmatched bases: 4. The CDR3 reads CASSLVTSGGDTQYF. The DNA of the CDR3 is TGTGCCAGCAGCTTGGTCACTAGCGGGGGAGATACGCAGTATTTT.

This clonotype has just one count. The J gene is TRBJ2-7, the V gene TRBV20-1; 9 nucleotides align to TRBD1. The CDR3 extends over 16 amino acids. Trimming removed 0 bases from V and 9 bases from J; junction bases left unmatched: 15. Looked up from germline, CDR1 is DFQATT and CDR2 is SNEGSKA (reference sequence). The CDR3 here is CSARDPDRGDSGAQYF. Here the CDR3 DNA reads TGCAGTGCTAGAGATCCAGACAGGGGGGATTCGGGCGCGCAGTACTTC.

This clonotype came up many times. The chain couples TRBV7-9 to TRBJ1-5; 7 bases are a match to TRBD1. V shed 4 bases, J shed 9 bases, and the junction held 15 bases outside the gene matches. Germline loops: CDR1 SEHNR, CDR2 FQNEAQ (reference sequence). The CDR3 spans 16 residues. The CDR3 DNA follows: TGTGCCAGCAGCTCCACCGGGACAGCCACACGCTGGCCCCAGCATTTT. Amino acid sequence: CASSSTGTATRWPQHF.

The chain recombines TRBV12-3 or TRBV12-4 with TRBJ1-1; 7 bases are shared with TRBD1. This CDR3 is built from 14 residues. V was clipped by 5 bases and J by 4 bases; unmatched bases: 7. The CDR3 DNA sequence: TGTGCCAGCAGTCAACAGGGGTGGCTCACTGAAGCTTTCTTT. It is translated as CASSQQGWLTEAFF.

This clonotype was seen many times. This chain uses TRBV4-3 with TRBJ1-1, with 9 bases identical to TRBD1. Germline CDR1 LGHNA, CDR2 YSLEER. CDR3 length: 15 amino acids. After removal of 5 bases from V and 4 bases from J, the junction contained 8 bases not matched to a gene. CDR3 sequence (DNA): TGCGCCAGCAGCACCGGGACAGGGAGAGGCACTGAAGCTTTCTTT. Residues: CASSTGTGRGTEAFF.

The chain recombines TRBV7-2 with TRBJ2-7, with 11 positions matching TRBD1. V dropped 5 bases and J dropped 6; count of bases not matched to a gene: 9. Per germline, CDR1 SGHTA and CDR2 FQGNSA. The CDR3 length is 15 residues. DNA of the CDR3: TGTGCCAGCAGCCTCGCCGGACAGGGGGCATCCGAGCAGTACTTC. Encoded protein: CASSLAGQGASEQYF.

This clonotype was picked up a small number of times. The chain has TRBV7-9 and TRBJ1-6; D unclear. This CDR3 is built from 14 residues. The germline CDR1 and CDR2 sequences are SEHNR and FQNEAQ (reference sequence). V was clipped by 4 bases and J by 7 bases, with 11 bases between them. The CDR3, as DNA: TGTGCCAGCAGCTGGAATCAACCCAATTCACCCCTCCACTTT. As protein: CASSWNQPNSPLHF.

This clonotype has a count of ten or more. The gene calls are TRBV4-3 and TRBJ2-2, with 7 nucleotides matching TRBD2. The CDR3 spans 16 residues. With 1 base clipped from V and 0 bases from J, the junction kept 2 bases outside the gene matches. The germline V gene has CDR1 LGHNA and CDR2 YSLEER. The CDR3 nucleotides read TGCGCCAGCAGCCAAGGGGGAGGGGCGAACACCGGGGAGCTGTTTTTT. Encoded protein: CASSQGGGANTGELFF.

V usage is TRBV4-3 and J usage is TRBJ1-6; the D gene is possibly TRBD1 (5 bases). CDR1 LGHNA and CDR2 YSLEER come from the germline V gene. V lost 0 bases and J 0 bases, leaving 15 bases between the germline ends. The CDR3 covers 19 residues. The CDR3 region is CASSQDARAGNSYNSPLHF. For the CDR3, the DNA is TGCGCCAGCAGCCAAGATGCCAGGGCAGGCAACTCCTATAATTCACCCCTCCACTTT.

This clonotype was counted only a few times. The chain combines TRBV6-2 or TRBV6-3 with TRBJ2-2; D is undetermined. The CDR3 covers 12 residues. CDR1 and CDR2 from the germline V gene are MNHEY and SVGEGT. V lost 2 bases to trimming and J lost 5 bases, with 3 bases between them. The CDR3 nucleotides are TGTGCCAGCAGTTACCGTACCGGGGAGCTGTTTTTT. Encoded protein: CASSYRTGELFF.

The chain employs TRBV4-1 and TRBJ1-5; D gene unclear. V shed 0 bases and J shed 10 bases, with 10 bases lying between them. The CDR3 is 13 amino acids. The germline V gene has CDR1 MGHRA and CDR2 YSYEKL. For the CDR3, the DNA is TGCGCCAGCAGCCAAGAAGAGGCTTTACCCCAGCATTTT. Protein: CASSQEEALPQHF.

This clonotype was detected only a few times. The V gene is TRBV4-3, the J gene TRBJ1-2; D is unresolved. This CDR3 is 14 amino acids long. Germline CDR1 LGHNA, CDR2 YSLEER. With 4 bases removed from V and 5 bases from J, the gap between germline ends came to 14 bases. The CDR3 here is CASSPAGPPYGYTF. CDR3 DNA sequence: TGCGCCAGCAGCCCTGCTGGACCCCCTTATGGCTACACCTTC.

This clonotype was detected a few times. This chain joins TRBV11-2 and TRBJ1-1; D is unresolved. The CDR3 is made up of 14 amino acids. Trimming took off 0 bases at V and 2 bases at J, with 7 bases between the two ends. CDR1 SGHAT and CDR2 FQNNGV come from the germline V gene. Here the CDR3 reads CASSLDSPNTEAFF. Here the CDR3 DNA reads TGTGCCAGCAGCTTAGACAGCCCCAACACTGAAGCTTTCTTT.

This clonotype was seen at least ten times. The chain joins TRBV5-5 to TRBJ2-7; 11 nucleotides agree with TRBD1. This CDR3 contains 16 residues. Looked up from germline, CDR1 is SGHKS and CDR2 is YYEKEE (reference sequence). J gave up 9 bases and V 3 bases, and 14 bases lay outside the gene matches. The CDR3 reads CASSSGYGTGGEVQYF. CDR3 nucleotide sequence: TGTGCCAGCAGCTCAGGGTACGGGACAGGGGGTGAGGTGCAGTACTTC. Full variable domain (rest looked up from reference TRBV5-5 and TRBJ2-7): DAGVTQSPTHLIKTRGQQVTLRCSPISGHKSVSWYQQVLGQGPQFIFQYYEKEERGRGNFPDRFSARQFPNYSSELNVNALLLGDSALYLCASSSGYGTGGEVQYFGPGTRLTVT.

The chain uses TRBV29-1 and TRBJ1-2; unclear D gene. Germline V gives CDR1 SQVTM, CDR2 ANQGSEA. V lost 2 bases to trimming and J lost 1 base, with 8 bases between them. This CDR3 region has 13 residues. The CDR3: CSVEYTDNYGYTF. CDR3 DNA sequence: TGCAGCGTTGAATATACAGATAACTATGGCTACACCTTC.

This clonotype was seen more than once but under ten times. The V and J genes are TRBV12-3 or TRBV12-4 and TRBJ1-2, with no clear D. This CDR3 spans 15 amino acids. V was trimmed by 0 bases and J by 6 bases, leaving 14 bases between them. CDR3 sequence: CASSLALTGENGYTF. CDR3 nucleotides: TGTGCCAGCAGTTTAGCGCTAACTGGGGAGAATGGCTACACCTTC.

The sample holds many counts of this clonotype. The J gene is TRBJ1-4, the V gene TRBV12-3 or TRBV12-4, with D unresolved. The CDR3 sequence is 11 residues long. Trimming shortened V by 3 bases and J by 8 bases, and 4 bases separated the two germline ends. DNA of the CDR3: TGTGCCAGCAGTTTGGCGGAAAAACTGTTTTTT. This gives the protein CASSLAEKLFF.

This clonotype came up a few times. The CDR3 here is CASSKRPLAGDYEQFF. CDR3 sequence (DNA): TGTGCCAGCAGCAAGAGACCGCTAGCGGGGGATTATGAGCAGTTCTTC. The rearrangement uses TRBV11-2 and TRBJ2-1, with 10 nucleotides matching TRBD2. CDR1 SGHAT and CDR2 FQNNGV come from the germline V gene. V was clipped by 5 bases and J by 8 bases; unmatched bases: 12. CDR3 length: 16 residues.

There are a few counts of this clonotype. The chain recombines TRBV12-3 or TRBV12-4 with TRBJ1-4; TRBD1 aligns across 7 bases. V gave up 7 bases and J gave up 5 bases; unmatched junction bases: 4. This CDR3 comprises 13 residues. DNA of the CDR3: TGTGCCAGCACCAAGACAGGGAATGAAAAACTGTTTTTT. Translating gives CASTKTGNEKLFF.